This T cell receptor (beta chain) was recorded in a study of high-grade serous ovarian cancer treatment subgroups. Whole-study context: On average, 14,192 reads and several thousand unique TCR beta rearrangements were obtained per sample. Findings and limits, study-wide: Repertoire similarity ranged roughly 0.1 to 0.79 between tumors of one patient. TCR clonal relatedness correlated positively with neoantigen level. Without spatial data, bulk sequencing limits insight into HGSC tumor diversity.

CDR1 is SGHRS and CDR2 is YFSETQ in the germline V gene. Deletions cut 4 bases from V and 2 bases from J, with 19 bases between. The CDR3 is made up of 16 amino acids. Clones were read by immunoSEQ multiplex PCR, and TCRdb kept only the in-frame ones, dropping some. The sample carries a few thousand clones, 72% recorded once. Tumor samples were obtained before definitive surgery or chemotherapy. This clone is termed large. The antigen is not known. The receptor comes from a human donor with high-grade serous ovarian cancer. The chain is built from TRBV5-1 and TRBJ2-7, with D perhaps TRBD1 (5 bases). Sequenced sample: tumor tissue. CDR3 nucleotide sequence: TGCGCCAGCAGCCCCCAAACGGGCAGGGCCCCCTACGAGCAGTACTTC. It is translated as CASSPQTGRAPYEQYF.